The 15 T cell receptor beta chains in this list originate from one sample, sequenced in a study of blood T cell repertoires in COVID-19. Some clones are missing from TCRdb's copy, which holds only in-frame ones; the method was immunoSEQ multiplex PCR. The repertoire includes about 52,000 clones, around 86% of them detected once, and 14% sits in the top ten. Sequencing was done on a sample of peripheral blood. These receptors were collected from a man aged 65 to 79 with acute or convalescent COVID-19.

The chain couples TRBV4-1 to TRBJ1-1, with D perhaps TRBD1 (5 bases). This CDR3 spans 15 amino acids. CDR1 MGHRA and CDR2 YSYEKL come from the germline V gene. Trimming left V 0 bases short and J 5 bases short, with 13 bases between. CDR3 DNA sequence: TGCGCCAGCAGCCAAGATTGGGGGGGGAAGACTGAAGCTTTCTTT. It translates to CASSQDWGGKTEAFF.

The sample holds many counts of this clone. The CDR3 reads CASSLLHPGGNTGELFF. In nucleotides, the CDR3 is TGTGCCAGCAGTTTGCTCCACCCAGGGGGCAACACCGGGGAGCTGTTTTTT. V is TRBV27 and J is TRBJ2-2; 8 nucleotides agree with TRBD1. Looked up from germline, CDR1 is MNHEY and CDR2 is SMNVEV (reference sequence). Unmatched junction bases numbered 8, after V lost 3 bases and J lost 2 bases. The CDR3 spans 17 residues.

The CDR3 here is CASSPTGGLEENIQYF. Written as DNA, the CDR3 is TGTGCCAGCAGCCCCACGGGGGGATTAGAGGAAAACATTCAGTACTTC. The chain couples TRBV5-6 to TRBJ2-4; TRBD2 matches at 7 bases. J gave up 5 bases and V 4 bases, and 12 bases lay outside the gene matches. Germline V lookup: CDR1 SGHDT, CDR2 YYEEEE. The CDR3 has 16 residues.

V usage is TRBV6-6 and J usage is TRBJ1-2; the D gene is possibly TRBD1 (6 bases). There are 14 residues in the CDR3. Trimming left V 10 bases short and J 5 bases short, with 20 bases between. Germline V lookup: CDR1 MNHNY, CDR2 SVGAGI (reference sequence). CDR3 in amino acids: CATKGEGAGYGYTF. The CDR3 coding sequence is TGTGCCACTAAGGGGGAGGGCGCGGGGTATGGCTACACCTTC.

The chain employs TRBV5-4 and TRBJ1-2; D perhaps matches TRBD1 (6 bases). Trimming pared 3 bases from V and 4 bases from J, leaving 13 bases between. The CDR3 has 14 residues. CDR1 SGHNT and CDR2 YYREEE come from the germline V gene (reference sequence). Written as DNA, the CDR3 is TGTGCCAGCAGCTGGGGAAGGGGGGGCTATGGCTACACCTTC. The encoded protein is CASSWGRGGYGYTF. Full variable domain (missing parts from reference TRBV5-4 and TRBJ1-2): ETGVTQSPTHLIKTRGQQVTLRCSSQSGHNTVSWYQQALGQGPQFIFQYYREEENGRGNFPPRFSGLQFPNYSSELNVNALELDDSALYLCASSWGRGGYGYTFGSGTRLTVV.

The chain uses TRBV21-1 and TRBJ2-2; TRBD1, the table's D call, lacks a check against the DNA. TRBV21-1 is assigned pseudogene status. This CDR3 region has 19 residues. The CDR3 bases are TGTGCCAGCAGCGAAAGCCAATTGACAACCCACGAACAGGGCGGGGAGCTGTTTTTT. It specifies CASSESQLTTHEQGGELFF.

The CDR3 DNA reads TGTGCCAGCAGGGGACTAGCGGGGAACACAGATACGCAGTATTTT. It specifies CASRGLAGNTDTQYF. The chain employs TRBV6-5 and TRBJ2-3, with TRBD2 matching 13 bases. CDR1 and CDR2 from the germline V gene are MNHEY and SVGAGI. The junction had 2 bases not matched to a gene; V was cut back by 6 bases and J by 2 bases. This CDR3 spans 15 amino acids.

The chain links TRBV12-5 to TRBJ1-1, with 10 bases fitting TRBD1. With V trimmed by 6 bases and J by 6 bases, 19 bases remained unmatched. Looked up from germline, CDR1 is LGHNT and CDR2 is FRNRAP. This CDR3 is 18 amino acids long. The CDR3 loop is CASGSPGTGEVKGAEAFF. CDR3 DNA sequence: TGTGCTAGTGGCTCCCCCGGGACAGGGGAGGTTAAAGGTGCTGAAGCTTTCTTT.

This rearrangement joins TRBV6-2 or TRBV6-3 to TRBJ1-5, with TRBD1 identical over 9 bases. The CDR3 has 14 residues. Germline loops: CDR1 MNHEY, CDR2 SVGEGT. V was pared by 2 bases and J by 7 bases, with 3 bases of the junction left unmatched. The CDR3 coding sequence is TGTGCCAGCAGTTACGGGACAGGGCACCAGCCCCAGCATTTT. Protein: CASSYGTGHQPQHF.

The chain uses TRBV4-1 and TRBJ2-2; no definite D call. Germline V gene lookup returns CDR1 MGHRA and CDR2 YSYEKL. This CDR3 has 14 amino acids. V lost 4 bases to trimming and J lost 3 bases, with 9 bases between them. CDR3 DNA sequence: TGCGCCAGCAGCCGCACACGGGACACCGGGGAGCTGTTTTTT. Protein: CASSRTRDTGELFF.

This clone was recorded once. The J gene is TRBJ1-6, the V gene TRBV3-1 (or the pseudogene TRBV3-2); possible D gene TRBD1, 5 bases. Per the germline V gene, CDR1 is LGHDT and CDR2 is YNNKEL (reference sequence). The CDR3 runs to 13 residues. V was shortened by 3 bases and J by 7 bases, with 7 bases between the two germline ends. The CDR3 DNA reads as TGTGCCAGCAGCCAGGGGCCAAATTCACCCCTCCACTTT. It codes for CASSQGPNSPLHF.

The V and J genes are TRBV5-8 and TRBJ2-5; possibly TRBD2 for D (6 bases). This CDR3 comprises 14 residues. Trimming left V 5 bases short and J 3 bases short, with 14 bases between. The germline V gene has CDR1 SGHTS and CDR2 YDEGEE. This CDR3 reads CASRSRGSEETQYF. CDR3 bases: TGTGCCAGCAGGAGCCGGGGGTCGGAAGAGACCCAGTACTTC.

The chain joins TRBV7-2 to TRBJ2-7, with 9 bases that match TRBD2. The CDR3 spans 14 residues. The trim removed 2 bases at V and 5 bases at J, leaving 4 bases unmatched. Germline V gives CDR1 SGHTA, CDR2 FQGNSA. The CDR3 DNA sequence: TGTGCCAGCAGCTTAAACATAGCGGGAGACGAGCAGTACTTC. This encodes CASSLNIAGDEQYF. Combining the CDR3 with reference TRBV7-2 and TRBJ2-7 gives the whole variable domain GAGVSQSPSNKVTEKGKDVELRCDPISGHTALYWYRQSLGQGLEFLIYFQGNSAPDKSGLPSDRFSAERTGGSVSTLTIQRTQQEDSAVYLCASSLNIAGDEQYFGPGTRLTVT.

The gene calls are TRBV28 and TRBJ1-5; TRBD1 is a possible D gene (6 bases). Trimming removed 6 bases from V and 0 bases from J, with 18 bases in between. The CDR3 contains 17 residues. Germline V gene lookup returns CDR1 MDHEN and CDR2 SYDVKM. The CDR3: CASSPHREGYSNQPQHF. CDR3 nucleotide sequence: TGTGCCAGCAGCCCTCACAGGGAAGGTTATAGCAATCAGCCCCAGCATTTT.

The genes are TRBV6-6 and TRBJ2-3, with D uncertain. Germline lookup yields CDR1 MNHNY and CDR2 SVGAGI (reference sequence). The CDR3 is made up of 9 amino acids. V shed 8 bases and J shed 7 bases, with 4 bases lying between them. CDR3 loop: CASVNTQYF. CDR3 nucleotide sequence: TGTGCCAGCGTAAATACGCAGTATTTT.